Following are 2 T cell receptor beta chains from one sample sequenced in a study of CD4 T cells in relation to SARS-CoV-2 and coronaviruses. Generated by immunoSEQ multiplex PCR, the TCRdb table keeps only in-frame clones and is missing some. The repertoire holds just under 65,000 clones, with 94% as singletons. Before the COVID-19 pandemic, during about 2011-2019, CD4+ T cells were taken from unexposed donors. The source material was naive CD4+ T cells from PBMCs. As to subset: naive CD4+ T cells isolated by negative enrichment. These receptors were taken from a human donor in good health.

The V gene is TRBV7-2, the J gene TRBJ2-3; D possibly corresponds to TRBD2 (6 bases). V shed 6 bases and J shed 0 bases, with 13 bases lying between them. This CDR3 region has 15 residues. Germline values: CDR1 SGHTA, CDR2 FQGNSA. The DNA for the CDR3 is TGTGCCAGCAGACGTACTAGCTTAAGCACAGATACGCAGTATTTT. Its translation: CASRRTSLSTDTQYF.

V is TRBV5-1 and J is TRBJ2-7; 8 nucleotides align to TRBD2. Per germline, CDR1 SGHRS and CDR2 YFSETQ. J lost 2 bases, V lost 0 bases, and 7 bases had no gene match. This CDR3 is 16 amino acids long. For the CDR3, the DNA is TGCGCCAGCAGCTTGGTTCCGGGAGGGCCCGCCTACGAGCAGTACTTC. Residues: CASSLVPGGPAYEQYF.